Detailed here is one T cell receptor (beta chain). No antigen is known for it. The sample holds no much larger clone one base away, and base qualities are not on file. The source of the sample is a study of shared clonotypes between healthy human individuals (dated by TCRdb to 2019 to 2021). A note on the overall study: The cohort comprised a couple of women and a few men aged 18 to 49 years. For each donor, three plates each were used for CD4 naive and CD4 memory, two plates were used for CD8 naive, and one plate was used for CD8 memory. The study deeply sequenced blood TCR repertoires of about 5 healthy adults to estimate repertoire size and the extent of clonotype sharing between individuals. Different laboratories and diverse techniques were used to prepare libraries and sequence TCR repertoires, to increase sequencing depth and limit assay-specific biases. Between about 0.85 and 10 billion PBMCs per donor were obtained by leukapheresis. Here is what the overall study found, with its caveats: Clonotypes shared by all four sorted-subset donors showed higher generation probabilities than non-shared clonotypes. Sampling was restricted to blood, and TCR repertoires in tissues likely differ from the TCR repertoires found in blood. Across four donors, approximately 4.9% of naive CD4, 3.5% of naive CD8, roughly 2.3% of memory CD4, and 0.4% of memory CD8 clonotypes were shared. Naive subsets generally had larger estimated clonotype richness than memory subsets. Pairwise subsampling indicated that sequencing depth was expected to affect the degree of clonotype sharing among donors. Rarefaction of sorted-subset datasets indicated incomplete sequencing despite the large sequencing depth. The genetic and exposure-history diversity represented was limited by the small number of donors.

The CDR3 goes from the cysteine to the phenylalanine over 14 residues. Just the 42-base CDR3 DNA is kept, in frame starting at base 1. Taken from the germline V gene, the CDR1 and CDR2 loops are SGHRS and YFSETQ. The trim is 3 bases for V and 0 bases for J, with a gap of 9 bases between the germline ends. The donors were healthy, HIV-negative adults who had no recently reported acute infections or vaccinations. Every donor was a Caucasian adult residing in Nashville, Tennessee, USA. Magnetic negative selection was used to enrich CD4+ T cells, after which naive cells were positively selected on CD45RA and the negative fraction became the memory subset. Blood was obtained by leukapheresis, after which PBMCs were separated by Ficoll-Histopaque density gradient centrifugation and cryopreserved in liquid nitrogen vapor phase. Purity and quantity of every magnetically sorted T cell population were checked by analytical flow cytometry. Genomic DNA was isolated from each sorted fraction and quantified by UV absorbance on a Nanodrop 2000c.

Using the deep immunoSEQ assay, multiplex PCR amplified TCR CDR3 regions from genomic DNA. Extracted genomic DNA from each cell subset was distributed evenly across all wells of several immunoSEQ 96-well plates, and each plate was treated as a replicate. For sorted subsets, 150 to 200 ng genomic DNA, equal to tens of thousands of T cell genomes, was loaded into each replicate PCR. Purified libraries were quantified with a Qubit 3.0 fluorometer, sized on a Bioanalyzer 2100, and re-quantified with the KAPA Library Quantification kit. Every immunoSEQ 96-well plate was sequenced on a dedicated single-read 150-cycle Illumina NextSeq 550 flow cell. In the source study's methods: Because the immunoSEQ output included only junctional sequences and no quality scores, the filtering could not be the same as the filtering used for full-length reads. To assign V/J genes and CDR3, sequences were annotated using PyIR, a Python wrapper for IgBLAST v1.9, with IMGT germline references. Reads were removed for weak V/J assignments (E-value above 1e-6), missing CDR3, stop codons, out-of-frame junctions, or ambiguous translated residues. V3J clonotypes were defined as sequences sharing an identical inferred V gene, J gene, and CDR3 amino acid sequence. To compute the percentage overlap between repertoires, the number of shared unique clonotypes was divided by the size of the smaller repertoire. Three approaches were used to assess repertoire richness: RTK rarefaction, the Chao1 estimator, and Recon v2.1 estimates of unobserved clonotypes. For all TCRbeta clonotypes obtained by the gDNA method from several donors, generation probabilities were computed with OLGA. The immuneACCESS repertoire file appears here via TCRdb, limited to in-frame rearrangements. These files lack a portion of the clones; in checked studies, under half of the deficit traces to unresolved V genes, and the cause of the others is not known. V and J calls plus clone size are reproduced from that table; the DNA served to infer D and trimming. In all, the sample holds around 1.5 million clones, and approximately 98% of those were seen once. About 0.4% of the sample goes to the ten largest clones.

The receptor comes from a young man in good health. The sample taken for sequencing was naive CD4+ T cells sorted from blood. The cell subset or site label, read with the paper, signifies: CD45RA+ positively selected. This chain is built from TRBV5-1 and TRBJ1-1; TRBD1 might be the D gene, on 6 matching bases. The nucleotide sequence is TGCGCCAGCAGCTCGGACAGAATGAACACTGAAGCTTTCTTT. Its product reads: CASSSDRMNTEAFF. Supplemented by the reference TRBV5-1 and TRBJ1-1 proteins around the CDR3, the complete variable domain is KAGVTQTPRYLIKTRGQQVTLSCSPISGHRSVSWYQQTPGQGLQFLFEYFSETQRNKGNFPGRFSGRQFSNSRSEMNVSTLELGDSALYLCASSSDRMNTEAFFGQGTRLTVV.